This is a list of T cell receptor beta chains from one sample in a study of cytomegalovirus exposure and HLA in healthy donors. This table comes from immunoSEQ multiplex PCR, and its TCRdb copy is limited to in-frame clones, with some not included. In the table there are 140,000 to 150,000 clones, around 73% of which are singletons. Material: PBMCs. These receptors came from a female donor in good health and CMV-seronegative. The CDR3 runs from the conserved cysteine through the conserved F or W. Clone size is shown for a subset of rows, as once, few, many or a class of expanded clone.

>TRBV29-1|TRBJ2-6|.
CSVRDTGSGANVLTF
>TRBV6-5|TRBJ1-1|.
CASKVGGLNTEAFF
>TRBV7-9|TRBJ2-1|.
CASSSPKSGGYSYNEQFF
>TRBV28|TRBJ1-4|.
CASSRTGGDEKLFF
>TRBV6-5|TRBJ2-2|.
CASLGLAELTGELFF
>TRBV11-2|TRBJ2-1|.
CASSHDRDYNEQFF
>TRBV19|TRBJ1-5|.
CASSIDSPGSNQPQHF
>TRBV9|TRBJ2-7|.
CASSVGGSISYEQYF
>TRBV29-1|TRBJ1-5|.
CSVGAGVGSNQPQHF
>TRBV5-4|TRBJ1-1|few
CASSFEGARRNTEAFF
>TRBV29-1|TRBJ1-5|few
CSASIGQGRGQPQHF
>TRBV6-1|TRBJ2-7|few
CASSEGEGAGYEQYF
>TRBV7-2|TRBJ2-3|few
CASSLSAGGTDTQYF
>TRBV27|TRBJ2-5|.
CASSAGTSGSIQETQYF
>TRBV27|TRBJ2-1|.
CASSHPGLAGGHEQFF
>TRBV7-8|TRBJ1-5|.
CASSSGQGAGQPQHF
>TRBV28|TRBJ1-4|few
CASSPGTGSLNEKLFF
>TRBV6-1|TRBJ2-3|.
CASSKGTSPRVQYF
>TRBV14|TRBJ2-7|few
CASSPGQGANYEQYF
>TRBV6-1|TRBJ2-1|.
CASSANRGASLRNEQFF
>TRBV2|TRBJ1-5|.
CASSVDMGMDQPQHF
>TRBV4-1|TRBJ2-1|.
CASSLAAGQHYNEQFF
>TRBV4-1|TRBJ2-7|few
CASSQGTTNSYEQYF
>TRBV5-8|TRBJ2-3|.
CASIPGGVPGTDTQYF
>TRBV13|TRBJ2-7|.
CASSPGLAYEQYF
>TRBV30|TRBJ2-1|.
CAWVWGRGRNEQFF
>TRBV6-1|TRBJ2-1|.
CASSDRAGGLSSYNEQFF
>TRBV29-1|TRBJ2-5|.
CSVGIVSGRTGTQYF
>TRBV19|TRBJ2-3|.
CASSPDRPNTDTQYF
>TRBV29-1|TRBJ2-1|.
CSVDGGRGINEQFF
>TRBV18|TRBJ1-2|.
CASSPPTESYGYTF
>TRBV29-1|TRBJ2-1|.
CSVLYSSNEQFF
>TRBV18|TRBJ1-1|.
CASSQGLANTEAFF
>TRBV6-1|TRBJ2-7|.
CASSESGQGAYEQYF
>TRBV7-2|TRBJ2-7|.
CASSLSRGGAAYEQYF
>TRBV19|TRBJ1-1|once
CASSIGRTGPLKDTEAFF
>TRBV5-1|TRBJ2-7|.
CASSLEAARTGHDEQYF
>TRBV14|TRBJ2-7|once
CASSLGTGGYEQYF
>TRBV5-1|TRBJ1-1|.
CASSFKSIAGMAEAFF
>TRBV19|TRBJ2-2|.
CASSTWTGINTGELFF
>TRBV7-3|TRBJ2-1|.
CASSLRGTGNYNEQFF
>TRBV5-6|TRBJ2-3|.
CASSLGTAISTDTQYF
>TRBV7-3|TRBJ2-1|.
CASSLWGGTANNEQFF
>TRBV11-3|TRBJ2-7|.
CASSLRAGPYEQYF